The sequence of this T cell receptor beta chain was determined in a study of beta chain features in type 1 diabetes. Overall study: What patients shared with healthy donors was a similar profile of age, gender and cell yields. Notes on the study in general: Any HLA effect on TCRB rearrangement was left unresolved by small sub-analyses. VDJ junctions from patients with type 1 diabetes contained fewer insertions and more deletions.

This clone was seen a handful of times. Antigen specificity is unknown. Expressed TCRB transcripts were sequenced after all isolated RNA was converted to cDNA. The method was immunoSEQ multiplex PCR; TCRdb's version includes in-frame clones alone and lacks a portion of them. The table lists under 450,000 clones, around 13% of them singletons. Cells sorted by CD45RO/CCR7/CD25/CD127/CD95/CD27 comprised CD4+ naive, central memory, regulatory and stem cell-like memory cells. Germline V lookup: CDR1 DFQATT, CDR2 SNEGSKA (reference sequence). CDR3 length: 11 residues. The V end lost 6 bases, the J end lost 2 bases, and 8 bases lay between the germline ends.

The sequenced material came from naive CD4+ T cells from blood. This sequence joins TRBV20-1 and TRBJ2-7; no clear D. The source of this sequence is a man aged 25-40 years in good health. This chain's CDR3 is CSAGPPYEQYF. The CDR3 DNA follows: TGCAGTGCCGGGCCGCCCTACGAGCAGTACTTC.